Reported below is one T cell receptor beta chain. Antigen unknown. A much larger clone differs by one base, so this may be a read error. These data come from a study of CD8+CD57+ T cells in acquired aplastic anemia. At the level of the study: The sorted CD4+ and CD8+ cells yielded an average approximately 3 ug of DNA. General study points: Fewer than 35 sequences, all CD8+ CDR3, were shared between patients and controls.

Genomic DNA templated the TCR beta VDJ and CDR3 profiling. TCRdb recomputed calls from the reads with MiXCR, one row per CDR3 protein. Of some 140,000 distinct CDR3 sequences in the sample, approximately 41% were seen once. There are 15 residues in the CDR3. From germline, CDR1 is KGHSH and CDR2 LQKENI. The receptor's source is a human donor in good health, serving as a control. The V and J genes are TRBV18 and TRBJ2-3; D is possibly TRBD2 (6 bases). The sequenced sample consisted of sorted CD4+, CD8+, or CD8+CD57+ T cells (not recorded which) from PBMCs. The CDR3 nucleotides are TGTGCCAGCTCACTTTCAGCGGGTAGCACAGATGCGCAGTATTTT. This codes for CASSLSAGSTDAQYF.